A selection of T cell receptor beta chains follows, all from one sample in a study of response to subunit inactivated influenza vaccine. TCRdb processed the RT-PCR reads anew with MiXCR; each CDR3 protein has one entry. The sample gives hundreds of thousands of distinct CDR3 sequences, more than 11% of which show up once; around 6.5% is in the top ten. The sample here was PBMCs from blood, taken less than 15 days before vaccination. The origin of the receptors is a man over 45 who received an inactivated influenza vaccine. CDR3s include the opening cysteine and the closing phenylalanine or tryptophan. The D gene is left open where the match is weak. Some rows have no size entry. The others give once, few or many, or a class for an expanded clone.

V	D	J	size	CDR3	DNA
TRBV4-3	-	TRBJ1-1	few	CASSQDFGRTEAFF	TGCGCCAGCAGCCAAGACTTCGGGAGAACTGAAGCTTTCTTT
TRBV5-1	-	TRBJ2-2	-	CASSPGRVTGELFF	TGCGCCAGCAGCCCCGGACGGGTTACCGGGGAGCTGTTTTTT
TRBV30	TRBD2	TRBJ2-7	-	CAWNGLAGVGFHYEQYF	TGTGCCTGGAACGGACTAGCGGGAGTCGGGTTCCACTACGAGCAGTACTTC
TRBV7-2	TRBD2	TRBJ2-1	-	CASSLLPSGFDEQFF	TGTGCCAGCAGCTTATTGCCTAGCGGCTTCGATGAGCAGTTCTTC
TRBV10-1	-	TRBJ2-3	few	CASSESGFGSTDTQYF	TGCGCCAGCAGTGAGTCGGGATTTGGATCCACAGATACGCAGTATTTT
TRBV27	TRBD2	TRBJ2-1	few	CASSPGVAGSNEQFF	TGTGCCAGCAGTCCCGGGGTAGCGGGATCCAATGAGCAGTTCTTC
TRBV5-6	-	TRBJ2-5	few	CASSAGRTTRETQYF	TGTGCCAGCAGCGCAGGACGGACGACGAGAGAGACCCAGTACTTC
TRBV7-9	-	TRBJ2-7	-	CASSSLRDTSSYEQYF	TGTGCCAGCAGCTCCCTCCGGGACACTAGCTCCTACGAGCAGTACTTC
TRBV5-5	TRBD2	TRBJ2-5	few	CASSWPSGGTQETQYF	TGTGCCAGCAGCTGGCCTAGCGGGGGGACCCAAGAGACCCAGTACTTC
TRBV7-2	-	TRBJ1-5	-	CASSLDSLQGQPQHF	TGTGCCAGCAGCTTAGATAGTCTTCAGGGGCAGCCCCAGCATTTT
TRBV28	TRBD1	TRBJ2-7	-	CASSRKRQGAGNEQYF	TGTGCCAGCAGTAGAAAACGACAGGGGGCTGGCAACGAGCAGTACTTC
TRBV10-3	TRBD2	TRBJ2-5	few	CAISASGGIQETQYF	TGTGCCATCAGCGCTAGCGGGGGGATCCAAGAGACCCAGTACTTC
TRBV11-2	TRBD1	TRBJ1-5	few	CANRQGIFNQPQHF	TGTGCCAACCGACAGGGGATCTTCAATCAGCCCCAGCATTTT
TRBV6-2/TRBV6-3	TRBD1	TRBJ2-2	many	CASSPGTANTGELFF	TGTGCCAGCAGCCCCGGGACAGCGAACACCGGGGAGCTGTTTTTT
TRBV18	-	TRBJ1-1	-	CASSPGKSGRGWETEAFF	TGTGCCAGCTCACCAGGGAAGAGCGGCAGGGGCTGGGAAACTGAAGCTTTCTTT
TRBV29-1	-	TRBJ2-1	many	CSVDLFNEQFF	TGCAGCGTTGACTTATTCAATGAGCAGTTCTTC
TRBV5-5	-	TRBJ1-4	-	CASSSDWGIEKLFF	TGTGCCAGCAGCTCGGACTGGGGAATTGAAAAACTGTTTTTT
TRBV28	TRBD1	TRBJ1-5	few	CASSPDKFRQGTQPQHF	TGTGCCAGCAGTCCCGACAAATTTCGACAGGGGACACAGCCCCAGCATTTT
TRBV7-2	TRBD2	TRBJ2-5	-	CASSRRLAGGRETQYF	TGTGCCAGCAGCAGAAGACTAGCGGGGGGCAGGGAGACCCAGTACTTC
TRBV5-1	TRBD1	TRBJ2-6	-	CASSFTRTGDRSGANVLTF	TGCGCCAGCAGCTTCACTCGGACAGGGGATCGCTCTGGGGCCAACGTCCTGACTTTC
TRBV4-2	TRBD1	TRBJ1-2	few	CASGQQGAYGYTF	TGTGCCAGCGGGCAACAGGGGGCCTATGGCTACACCTTC
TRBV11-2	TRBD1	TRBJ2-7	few	CASSIGQGGYEQYF	TGTGCCAGCAGCATCGGACAGGGGGGATACGAGCAGTACTTC
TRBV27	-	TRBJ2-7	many	CASSLSGGHEQYF	TGTGCCAGCAGTCTGTCGGGGGGCCACGAGCAGTACTTC
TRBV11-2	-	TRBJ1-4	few	CASSLEATFATNEKLFF	TGTGCCAGCAGCTTAGAAGCTACTTTTGCAACTAATGAAAAACTGTTTTTT
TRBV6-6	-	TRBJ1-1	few	CASSYLARGEAFF	TGTGCCAGCAGTTACCTTGCGAGGGGGGAAGCTTTCTTT
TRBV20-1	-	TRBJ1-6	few	CSARRHNSPLHF	TGCAGTGCTAGACGGCATAATTCACCCCTCCACTTT
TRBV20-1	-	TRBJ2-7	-	CSVKQGNEQYF	TGCAGTGTTAAACAGGGAAACGAGCAGTACTTC
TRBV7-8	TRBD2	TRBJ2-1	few	CASSLGGSGFYNEQFF	TGTGCCAGCAGCCTGGGCGGGAGCGGGTTCTACAATGAGCAGTTCTTC
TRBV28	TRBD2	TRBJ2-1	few	CASRPGLARNEQFF	TGTGCCAGCAGGCCGGGACTAGCACGAAATGAGCAGTTCTTC
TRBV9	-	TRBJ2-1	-	CASSPGSLSYNEQFF	TGTGCCAGCAGCCCCGGTAGCTTGTCCTACAATGAGCAGTTCTTC
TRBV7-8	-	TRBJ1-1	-	CASSLRWSSPEAFF	TGTGCCAGCAGCTTAAGGTGGAGCTCGCCTGAAGCTTTCTTT
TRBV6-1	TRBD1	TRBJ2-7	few	CASRQGETREQYF	TGTGCCAGCAGACAGGGGGAAACTAGGGAGCAGTACTTC
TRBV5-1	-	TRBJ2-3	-	CASKMASRKRDTQYF	TGCGCCAGCAAGATGGCTAGTCGTAAAAGAGATACGCAGTATTTT
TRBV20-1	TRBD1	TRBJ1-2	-	CSASRDSRRGYTF	TGCAGTGCCAGCCGGGACAGCAGACGAGGCTACACCTTC
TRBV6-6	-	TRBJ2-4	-	CASSYSGLNIQYF	TGTGCCAGCAGTTACTCAGGGCTAAACATTCAGTACTTC
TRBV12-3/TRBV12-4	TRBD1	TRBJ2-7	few	CASSGNRGSSYEQYF	TGTGCCAGCAGTGGAAACAGGGGAAGCTCCTACGAGCAGTACTTC
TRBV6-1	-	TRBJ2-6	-	CASSGLSVDGANVLTF	TGTGCCAGCAGTGGTTTGTCGGTAGACGGGGCCAACGTCCTGACTTTC
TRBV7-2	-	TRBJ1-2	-	CASSLAGYGGYTF	TGTGCCAGCAGCTTAGCGGGGTATGGCGGCTACACCTTC
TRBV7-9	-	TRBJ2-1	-	CASRRGGGDEQFF	TGTGCCAGCAGGAGAGGGGGGGGCGATGAGCAGTTCTTC
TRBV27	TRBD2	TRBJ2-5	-	CASSQREGVQETQYF	TGTGCCAGCAGTCAACGGGAGGGAGTCCAAGAGACCCAGTACTTC
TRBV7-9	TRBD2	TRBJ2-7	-	CASGGRGYEQYF	TGTGCCTCCGGCGGGAGGGGATACGAGCAGTACTTC
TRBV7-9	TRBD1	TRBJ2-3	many	CASSLTGADTDTQYF	TGTGCCAGCAGCTTGACAGGGGCGGACACAGATACGCAGTATTTT
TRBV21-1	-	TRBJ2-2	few	CASSKRGEKAEGRANTGELFF	TGTGCCAGCAGCAAACGGGGGGAAAAAGCGGAGGGGAGGGCGAACACCGGGGAGCTGTTTTTT
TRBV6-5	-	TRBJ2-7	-	CASSYRLGVPGSEQYF	TGTGCCAGCAGTTACCGCCTCGGGGTCCCCGGGAGCGAGCAGTACTTC
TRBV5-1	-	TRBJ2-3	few	CASSFLRDIGTDTQYF	TGCGCCAGCAGCTTTCTCCGGGACATAGGCACAGATACGCAGTATTTT
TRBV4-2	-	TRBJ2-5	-	CASSQALGSRETQYF	TGTGCCAGCAGCCAAGCCTTAGGGTCAAGGGAGACCCAGTACTTC
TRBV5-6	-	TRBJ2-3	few	CASSWGLRTQYF	TGTGCCAGCAGCTGGGGTCTGCGGACGCAGTATTTT
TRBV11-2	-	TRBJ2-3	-	CASSSAVTDTQYF	TGTGCCAGCAGCTCCGCAGTCACAGATACGCAGTATTTT
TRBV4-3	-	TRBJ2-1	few	CASSQETASGNEQFF	TGCGCCAGCAGCCAAGAAACGGCATCTGGCAATGAGCAGTTCTTC
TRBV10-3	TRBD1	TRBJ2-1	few	CAIGDRDREQFF	TGTGCCATCGGGGACAGGGATAGAGAGCAGTTCTTC
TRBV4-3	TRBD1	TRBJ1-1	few	CASSHSQGAAEAFF	TGCGCCAGCAGCCACTCACAGGGGGCGGCTGAAGCTTTCTTT
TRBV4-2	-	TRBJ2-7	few	CASSQGVLVPYEQYF	TGTGCCAGCAGCCAAGGAGTACTAGTTCCCTACGAGCAGTACTTC